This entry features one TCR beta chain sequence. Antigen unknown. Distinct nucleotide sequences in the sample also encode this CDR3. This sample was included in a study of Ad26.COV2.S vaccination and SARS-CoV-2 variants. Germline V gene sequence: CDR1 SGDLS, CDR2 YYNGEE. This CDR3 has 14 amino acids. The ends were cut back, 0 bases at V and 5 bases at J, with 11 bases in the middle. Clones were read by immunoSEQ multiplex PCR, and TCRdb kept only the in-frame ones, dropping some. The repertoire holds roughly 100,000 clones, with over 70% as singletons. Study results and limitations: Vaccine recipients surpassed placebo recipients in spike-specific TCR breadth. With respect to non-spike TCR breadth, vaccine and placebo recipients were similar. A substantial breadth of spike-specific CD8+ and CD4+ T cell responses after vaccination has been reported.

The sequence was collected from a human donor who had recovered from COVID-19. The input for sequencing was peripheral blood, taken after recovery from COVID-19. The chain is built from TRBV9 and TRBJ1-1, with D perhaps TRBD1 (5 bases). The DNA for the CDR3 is TGTGCCAGCAGCGTAGTGAGGGACCTAACTGAAGCTTTCTTT. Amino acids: CASSVVRDLTEAFF.